This passage covers 21 T cell receptor beta chains from one sample sequenced in a study of blood T cells in healthy people across ages. A second PCR, run for roughly 7 to 11 cycles, used a sample-barcoded 5' primer plus a J-beta primer mix. TCRdb recomputed calls from the 5' RACE reads with MiXCR, one row per CDR3 protein. The sample gives hundreds of thousands of distinct CDR3 sequences, about 27% of which show up once; about 3.3% is in the top ten. These records were also assigned to another study, of T cells of mothers and their children.

The sequencing sample was made of blood. These receptor sequences come from a boy between 2 and 10 years old in good health.

This clonotype was picked up a small number of times. V gene TRBV12-3 or TRBV12-4 combines with J gene TRBJ2-5; TRBD1 agrees at 9 bases. The CDR3 has 15 residues. J lost 2 bases, V lost 5 bases, and 6 bases had no gene match. The CDR3 region is CASSPDRGTQETQYF. DNA of the CDR3: TGTGCCAGCAGTCCCGACAGGGGGACACAAGAGACCCAGTACTTC.

The chain employs TRBV5-1 and TRBJ1-2; D not certain. This CDR3 has 14 amino acids. Trimming left V 0 bases short and J 8 bases short, with 14 bases between. Germline CDR1 SGHRS, CDR2 YFSETQ. The CDR3 sequence is CASSLEAVRQGYTF. In DNA, the CDR3 is TGCGCCAGCAGCTTGGAGGCCGTTAGGCAGGGCTACACCTTC.

A few counts support this clonotype. The V and J genes are TRBV6-5 and TRBJ1-2; tentatively, D is TRBD1 (6 bases). This CDR3 has 14 residues. V lost 4 bases, J lost 7 bases, and 16 bases lay in between. Germline CDR1 is MNHEY and CDR2 is SVGAGI. The CDR3 nucleotides read TGTGCCAGCAGTTCCCATACAGGGCCGAGTGGCTACACCTTC. It translates to CASSSHTGPSGYTF.

The gene calls are TRBV19 and TRBJ1-4; 8 positions match TRBD1. Germline V gene sequence: CDR1 LNHDA, CDR2 SQIVND (reference sequence). This CDR3 has 14 residues. V lost 3 bases to trimming and J lost 5 bases; unmatched junction nucleotides: 2. The CDR3 DNA reads as TGTGCCAGTAGTATTCGGGACAGGAATGAAAAACTGTTTTTT. It translates to CASSIRDRNEKLFF.

As regards this clonotype: The junction does not match germline at one end; this may be a read error. As DNA, the CDR3 is TGTGCCAGCAGCTTAGCGCGGCGACTAGCGGCGAACACCGGGGAGCTGCTTTTT. Translated: CASSLARRLAANTGELLF. The genes are TRBV7-9 and TRBJ2-2; 9 nucleotides match TRBD2. This CDR3 region has 18 residues. Germline V gene lookup returns CDR1 SEHNR and CDR2 FQNEAQ (reference sequence).

The chain couples TRBV4-1 to TRBJ2-5; 9 bases match TRBD2. V dropped 0 bases and J dropped 4; count of bases not matched to a gene: 6. The germline V gene has CDR1 MGHRA and CDR2 YSYEKL. This CDR3 is 16 amino acids long. CDR3: CASSQDWSGGLETQYF. The CDR3 DNA reads TGCGCCAGCAGCCAAGATTGGAGCGGGGGGCTAGAGACCCAGTACTTC.

This sequence joins TRBV6-2 or TRBV6-3 and TRBJ2-1, with D tentatively TRBD2 (6 bases). The CDR3 loop spans 15 amino acids. Germline CDR1 is MNHEY and CDR2 is SVGEGT. With 6 bases removed from V and 5 bases from J, the gap between germline ends came to 17 bases. CDR3 loop: CASRPETRGNNEQFF. The CDR3 DNA reads TGTGCCAGCAGACCCGAGACTCGCGGGAACAATGAGCAGTTCTTC.

This clonotype was counted at least ten times. The chain uses TRBV7-9 and TRBJ2-3; D uncertain. V was trimmed by 5 bases and J by 2 bases, leaving 5 bases between them. The CDR3 has 12 residues. Per the germline V gene, CDR1 is SEHNR and CDR2 is FQNEAQ (reference sequence). This CDR3 reads CASSPATDTQYF. As DNA, the CDR3 is TGTGCCAGCAGCCCTGCCACAGATACGCAGTATTTT.

The sample holds a few counts of this clonotype. The V and J genes are TRBV30 and TRBJ2-4, with 8 bases that match TRBD2. This CDR3 contains 17 residues. The germline V gene encodes CDR1 GTSNPN and CDR2 SVGIG (reference sequence). The trim removed 0 bases at V and 1 base at J, leaving 8 bases unmatched. The CDR3 sequence is CAWSVRGGRLAKNIQYF. The DNA for the CDR3 is TGTGCCTGGAGTGTACGGGGGGGCAGGTTGGCCAAAAACATTCAGTACTTC. The entire variable domain, with the rest obtained from reference TRBV30 and TRBJ2-4, is as follows: SQTIHQWPATLVQPVGSPLSLECTVEGTSNPNLYWYRQAAGRGLQLLFYSVGIGQISSEVPQNLSASRPQDRQFILSSKKLLLSDSGFYLCAWSVRGGRLAKNIQYFGAGTRLSVL.

The chain recombines TRBV5-1 with TRBJ1-4; 8 bases are a match to TRBD1. The CDR3 extends over 15 amino acids. V lost 4 bases and J lost 7; bases outside the gene matches: 9. Germline assignment: CDR1 SGHRS and CDR2 YFSETQ. The CDR3 nucleotides are TGCGCCAGCAGCAATACCGGGACAGGAGCTGAAAAACTGTTTTTT. Translating it yields CASSNTGTGAEKLFF.

This sequence joins TRBV29-1 and TRBJ2-7; weak D call: TRBD2 (6 bases). The CDR3 contains 13 residues. CDR1 and CDR2 from the germline V gene are SQVTM and ANQGSEA. V gave up 4 bases and J gave up 1 base, with 11 bases separating them. In DNA, the CDR3 is TGCAGCGTTGCGGCTAGCGCGTCCTACGAGCAGTACTTC. Translated, it gives CSVAASASYEQYF.

The rearrangement joins TRBV18 to TRBJ2-1; 8 bases map to TRBD1. The CDR3 is 17 residues long. J gave up 4 bases and V 3 bases, and 11 bases lay outside the gene matches. The germline V gene has CDR1 KGHSH and CDR2 LQKENI. The CDR3 loop reads CASSPGTGQGDYNEQFF. The CDR3 nucleotides read TGTGCCAGCTCACCGGGGACAGGACAAGGGGATTACAATGAGCAGTTCTTC.

With respect to this clonotype: At one end, the junction sequence differs from germline, possibly due to a read error. The V call is TRBV6-1, the J call TRBJ2-5; possible D gene TRBD2, 5 bases. In germline, CDR1 is MNHNS, CDR2 SASEGT. The CDR3 covers 11 residues. In DNA, the CDR3 is TGTGACAGCAGTGAAGCGGCGACCCAGTACTTC. Amino acid sequence: CDSSEAATQYF.

This clonotype came up a few times. The chain carries TRBV11-2 and TRBJ2-2; D call uncertain. The CDR3 is 15 amino acids. Germline values: CDR1 SGHAT, CDR2 FQNNGV. The V end lost 3 bases, the J end lost 6 bases, and 14 bases lay between the germline ends. Written as DNA, the CDR3 is TGTGCCAGCAGCTTGTCGGGCCCGATCCCCGGGGAGCTGTTTTTT. Amino acids: CASSLSGPIPGELFF.

The rearrangement joins TRBV7-9 to TRBJ1-1; unclear D gene. V was shortened by 1 base and J by 8 bases, with 8 bases between the two germline ends. CDR1 SEHNR and CDR2 FQNEAQ come from the germline V gene (reference sequence). The CDR3 runs 12 residues. In DNA form, the CDR3 reads TGTGCCAGCAGCTTAGGATATAGCGAAGCTTTCTTT. Amino acid sequence: CASSLGYSEAFF.

This clonotype has just a few counts. The V and J genes are TRBV29-1 and TRBJ2-5; D gene unclear. V lost 8 bases, J lost 5 bases, and 15 bases lay in between. The V gene's germline CDR1 is SQVTM and CDR2 ANQGSEA. The CDR3 is 12 residues long. CDR3 loop: CSFGQKAETQYF. The CDR3, as DNA: TGCAGCTTTGGTCAGAAAGCGGAGACCCAGTACTTC.

Comments on this clonotype: The junction departs from germline at one end; a sequencing error may be responsible. The chain joins TRBV7-6 to TRBJ2-3; 8 positions agree with TRBD2. The CDR3 covers 16 residues. Looked up from germline, CDR1 is SGHVS and CDR2 is FNYEAQ. CDR3 sequence: CASSSSGGVSTDTQSF. CDR3 bases: TGTGCCAGCAGCTCCTCGGGGGGGGTTAGCACAGATACGCAGTCTTTT.

The sample holds a few counts of this clonotype. J is TRBJ1-1 and V is TRBV20-1, with 8 bases lining up with TRBD1. The CDR3 has 13 amino acids. Germline CDR1 reads DFQATT; CDR2 reads SNEGSKA (reference sequence). The V gene end was trimmed by 6 bases and the J gene end by 1 base; junction bases not matched to a gene: 4. CDR3: CSATRGPNTEAFF. The CDR3 DNA follows: TGCAGTGCCACCAGGGGGCCGAACACTGAAGCTTTCTTT.

V and J are TRBV29-1 and TRBJ2-1; the D gene is possibly TRBD1 (5 bases). The V gene lost 6 bases and the J gene lost 2 bases, with 8 bases spanning the gap. The CDR3 has 12 amino acids. Germline assignment: CDR1 SQVTM and CDR2 ANQGSEA. CDR3 amino acids: CSVHRTYNEQFF. In DNA form, the CDR3 reads TGCAGCGTCCACAGGACCTACAATGAGCAGTTCTTC.

The chain carries TRBV7-6 and TRBJ1-1; unclear D gene. Germline V CDR1 and CDR2: SGHVS, FNYEAQ. The CDR3 has 14 residues. V was cut by 5 bases and J by 7 bases, with 17 bases left in between. CDR3 DNA sequence: TGTGCCAGCAGCATGGGCCCAGCCCCGAATGAAGCTTTCTTT. It specifies CASSMGPAPNEAFF.

Only a few counts were recorded for this clonotype. The chain links TRBV15 to TRBJ1-2; possible D gene TRBD1, 5 bases. V lost 0 bases and J lost 3, with 8 bases in between. CDR1 LNHNV and CDR2 YYDKDF come from the germline V gene (reference sequence). The CDR3 extends over 14 amino acids. CDR3 in amino acids: CATSREGVDYGYTF. In DNA form, the CDR3 reads TGTGCCACCAGCAGAGAGGGGGTCGACTATGGCTACACCTTC.